These 25 T cell receptor beta chains share one sample of origin, sequenced in a study of T cell repertoires in cytomegalovirus infection. These TCRs' antigens remain unknown. TCRdb reprocessed the reads with MiXCR, giving one entry per CDR3 protein. The sample shows 680,000 or so distinct CDR3 sequences, around 31% of them seen only once. This specimen consisted of cultured PBMCs, obtained from culture after CMV antigen stimulation. Receptors originate from a human donor in good health (CMV status not recorded). Some clones in this sample may be carry-over from other donors' samples.

The gene calls are TRBV28 and TRBJ2-7; maybe TRBD1 (6 bases). Per germline, CDR1 MDHEN and CDR2 SYDVKM. The V gene lost 5 bases and the J gene lost 6 bases, with 20 bases spanning the gap. This CDR3 region has 15 residues. CDR3 sequence: CASSPLRPGVTEQYF. In DNA, the CDR3 is TGTGCCAGCAGTCCGCTCAGGCCAGGGGTCACCGAGCAGTACTTC.

The rearrangement links TRBV19 to TRBJ1-6, with a possible D match to TRBD1 (6 bases). Germline V lookup: CDR1 LNHDA, CDR2 SQIVND (reference sequence). V was pared by 7 bases and J by 9 bases, with 16 bases between. CDR3 size: 14 residues. This CDR3 is CASMRGTRGSPLHF. DNA of the CDR3: TGTGCCAGTATGAGGGGGACCCGAGGTTCACCCCTCCACTTT.

The chain employs TRBV11-2 and TRBJ2-2, with D perhaps TRBD1 (6 bases). Germline V CDR1 and CDR2: SGHAT, FQNNGV. The CDR3 has 16 residues. Trimming cost V 3 bases and J 2 bases, with 13 bases left between them. The CDR3, as DNA: TGTGCCAGCAGCTTGCTTTCTGGGACAAACACCGGGGAGCTGTTTTTT. It encodes CASSLLSGTNTGELFF.

This clonotype was counted a few times. V gene TRBV7-2 combines with J gene TRBJ1-6; D ambiguous. Germline lookup yields CDR1 SGHTA and CDR2 FQGNSA. V was pared by 2 bases and J by 10 bases, with 12 bases between. The CDR3 covers 14 residues. Written as DNA, the CDR3 is TGTGCCAGCAGCTTAAATGCTGGAGGGTCACCCCTCCACTTT. Translated: CASSLNAGGSPLHF.

This rearrangement joins TRBV7-8 to TRBJ1-6; D unclear. Germline V gene data show CDR1 as SGHVS and CDR2 as FQNEAQ. The CDR3 is 11 amino acids. Trimming pared 5 bases from V and 15 bases from J, leaving 11 bases between. The CDR3 region is CASSPDFDLHF. CDR3 nucleotides: TGTGCCAGCAGCCCCGATTTTGACCTCCACTTT.

V and J are TRBV7-4 and TRBJ2-2; D possibly corresponds to TRBD1 (6 bases). V was shortened by 5 bases and J by 6 bases, with 25 bases between the two germline ends. From germline, CDR1 is SGHVT and CDR2 SQSDAQ. The CDR3 consists of 18 residues. The CDR3 region has the DNA TGTGCCAGCAGCCCCGGTGGGGGCACAGGTCGGTCCGCCGGGGAGCTGTTTTTT. Its protein is CASSPGGGTGRSAGELFF.

This clonotype was detected many times. This chain joins TRBV7-2 and TRBJ1-1; D is possibly TRBD1 (5 bases). CDR1 is SGHTA, CDR2 FQGNSA, per germline. Trimming stripped 5 bases from V and 0 bases from J, with 10 bases between. The length of the CDR3 is 14 residues. The CDR3 here is CASSAGGVNTEAFF. In nucleotides, the CDR3 is TGTGCCAGCAGCGCCGGGGGGGTGAACACTGAAGCTTTCTTT.

V gene TRBV2 combines with J gene TRBJ2-1; 7 bases are shared with TRBD1. Germline V CDR1 and CDR2: SNHLY, FYNNEI. The CDR3 spans 13 residues. Germline trimming cut 6 bases from V and 9 bases from J; bases unmatched to any gene: 8. The CDR3 region is CASRGDSQLEQFF. In nucleotides, the CDR3 is TGTGCCAGCAGAGGGGACAGCCAGCTTGAGCAGTTCTTC.

This chain joins TRBV11-2 and TRBJ2-7; tentatively, D is TRBD1 or TRBD2 (8 bases each). Trimming took 5 bases from V and 7 from J, leaving 18 bases between them. The CDR3 consists of 14 residues. Germline V gene sequence: CDR1 SGHAT, CDR2 FQNNGV. The CDR3 loop is CASSPGGTGREQYF. In DNA form, the CDR3 reads TGTGCCAGCAGCCCGGGAGGGACAGGTCGGGAGCAGTACTTC.

This chain joins TRBV20-1 and TRBJ2-5; TRBD1 matches at 8 bases. The V and J ends lost 2 bases and 5 bases, in that order; junction bases with no gene match: 4. Germline CDR1 DFQATT, CDR2 SNEGSKA (reference sequence). The CDR3 length is 13 residues. CDR3 protein: CSARTDRVETQYF. In DNA, the CDR3 is TGCAGTGCTAGAACGGACAGGGTGGAGACCCAGTACTTC.

The CDR3 nucleotides read TGCAGTGCTTCTCATATGACGGGGACTCGGGAGCCCCAGCATTTT. Translated: CSASHMTGTREPQHF. The gene calls are TRBV20-1 and TRBJ1-5; possibly TRBD1 for D (5 bases). This CDR3 region has 15 residues. Looked up from germline, CDR1 is DFQATT and CDR2 is SNEGSKA (reference sequence). V shed 5 bases and J shed 8 bases, with 22 bases lying between them.

The V gene is TRBV6-8, the J gene TRBJ2-1; the D gene is possibly TRBD2 (6 bases). Trimming stripped 5 bases from V and 8 bases from J, with 19 bases between. The CDR3 consists of 15 residues. The germline gives CDR1 MNHGY, CDR2 SAAAGT. The CDR3 region has the DNA TGTGCCAGCAGTACGCACCTACTAGCTGCGGATGAGCAGTTCTTC. Translated, it gives CASSTHLLAADEQFF.

J is TRBJ2-7 and V is TRBV28; D remains ambiguous. Germline loops: CDR1 MDHEN, CDR2 SYDVKM. V dropped 3 bases and J dropped 3 bases, with 12 bases sitting between them. The CDR3 sequence is 14 residues long. CDR3 in amino acids: CASSLQGSDYEQYF. In DNA form, the CDR3 reads TGTGCCAGCAGTTTGCAAGGGTCAGACTACGAGCAGTACTTC.

The chain is built from TRBV11-2 and TRBJ2-7; D may match TRBD1 or TRBD2 (5 bases each). Germline CDR1 reads SGHAT; CDR2 reads FQNNGV. CDR3 length: 18 amino acids. The V and J ends lost 2 bases and 5 bases respectively, with 25 bases between them. CDR3 residues: CASSLLVRRDGDDNEQYF. DNA of the CDR3: TGTGCCAGCAGCTTACTTGTGAGACGGGACGGCGATGATAACGAGCAGTACTTC.

This clonotype was detected only a few times. The chain recombines TRBV7-2 with TRBJ2-5; no definite D call. The length of the CDR3 is 12 residues. V shed 6 bases and J shed 5 bases, with 10 bases lying between them. Germline CDR1 and CDR2: SGHTA and FQGNSA. The CDR3 coding sequence is TGTGCCAGCAGTAGTGAGGCGGAGACCCAGTACTTC. Translated, it gives CASSSEAETQYF.

The gene calls are TRBV27 and TRBJ1-5; 7 bases align to TRBD1. Trimming cost V 2 bases and J 7 bases; bases outside gene matches: 5. There are 14 residues in the CDR3. Germline V gene lookup returns CDR1 MNHEY and CDR2 SMNVEV (reference sequence). The CDR3 DNA follows: TGTGCCAGCAGTTTAGACAGGGCAAGACAGCCCCAGCATTTT. It yields the protein CASSLDRARQPQHF.

This clonotype was observed once. The chain has TRBV6-1 and TRBJ1-5, with unresolved D. V lost 5 bases, J lost 3 bases, and 14 bases lay in between. This CDR3 is 15 amino acids long. Per the germline V gene, CDR1 is MNHNS and CDR2 is SASEGT. CDR3 DNA: TGTGCCAGCAGTTACCTGTCCGGGGACAATCAGCCCCAGCATTTT. It is translated as CASSYLSGDNQPQHF.

The rearrangement uses TRBV12-3 or TRBV12-4 and TRBJ2-1, with 9 nucleotides matching TRBD1. V lost 6 bases to trimming and J lost 9 bases; unmatched junction nucleotides: 12. The CDR3 sequence is 15 residues long. The chain's CDR3 is CASSRFGGTGSEQFF. The CDR3 coding sequence is TGTGCCAGCAGCCGCTTTGGGGGGACAGGGTCTGAGCAGTTCTTC.

The rearrangement joins TRBV24-1 to TRBJ2-1; the match to TRBD2 covers 7 bases. The CDR3 covers 15 residues. J lost 6 bases, V lost 4 bases, and 8 bases had no gene match. The germline gives CDR1 KGHDR, CDR2 SFDVKD. The CDR3 region is CATSDPRASGNEQFF. CDR3 DNA: TGTGCCACCAGTGACCCCCGGGCTAGCGGCAATGAGCAGTTCTTC.

This clonotype showed up just a few times. This sequence joins TRBV2 and TRBJ1-5; D remains ambiguous. The germline V and J ends were trimmed by 6 bases and 11 bases, with 17 bases remaining between them. Germline V gives CDR1 SNHLY, CDR2 FYNNEI. The length of the CDR3 is 13 residues. CDR3 loop: CASSRGQEGSQHF. CDR3 sequence (DNA): TGTGCCAGCAGCAGAGGTCAGGAAGGTTCCCAGCATTTT.

This clonotype was found a few times. The V gene is TRBV6-1, the J gene TRBJ2-4; 8 bases line up with TRBD2. The trim removed 3 bases at V and 7 bases at J, leaving 14 bases unmatched. Looked up from germline, CDR1 is MNHNS and CDR2 is SASEGT. The CDR3 extends over 17 amino acids. This chain's CDR3 is CASSDSWAPGLGNIQYF. The CDR3 DNA is TGTGCCAGCAGTGATTCCTGGGCCCCGGGACTAGGGAACATTCAGTACTTC.

CDR3 sequence: CASSPGTKSGANVLTF. In DNA, the CDR3 is TGCGCCAGCAGTCCCGGGACGAAGTCTGGGGCCAACGTCCTGACTTTC. This sequence joins TRBV4-1 and TRBJ2-6, with D possibly called TRBD1 or TRBD2 (5 bases each). The germline CDR1 and CDR2 sequences are MGHRA and YSYEKL. This CDR3 comprises 16 residues. V shed 6 bases and J shed 1 base, with 13 bases lying between them.

This clonotype was recorded many times. In DNA form, the CDR3 reads TGTGCCAGCAGCTCAGGTCTGGGGGCTGGAGAGACCCAGTACTTC. Protein product: CASSSGLGAGETQYF. This chain links TRBV7-2 with TRBJ2-5; D may be TRBD1 (6 bases). The germline CDR1 and CDR2 sequences are SGHTA and FQGNSA. The CDR3 consists of 15 residues. V shed 4 bases and J shed 4 bases, with 16 bases lying between them.

This chain joins TRBV7-9 and TRBJ2-1; 8 bases match TRBD2. Germline CDR1 and CDR2: SEHNR and FQNEAQ (reference sequence). There are 17 residues in the CDR3. With V trimmed by 1 base and J by 8 bases, 13 bases remained unmatched. The CDR3 DNA is TGTGCCAGCAGCTTAGAGTTCGGGAGGGTGCAGCCTCATGAGCAGTTCTTC. It codes for CASSLEFGRVQPHEQFF.

This clonotype was seen a handful of times. The gene calls are TRBV10-3 and TRBJ1-2, with TRBD1 identical over 9 bases. CDR3 size: 15 residues. With V trimmed by 6 bases and J by 5 bases, 10 bases remained unmatched. Germline assignment: CDR1 ENHRY and CDR2 SYGVKD. CDR3 in amino acids: CAISPPPGQGYGYTF. In DNA form, the CDR3 reads TGTGCCATCAGCCCACCCCCGGGACAGGGTTATGGCTACACCTTC.